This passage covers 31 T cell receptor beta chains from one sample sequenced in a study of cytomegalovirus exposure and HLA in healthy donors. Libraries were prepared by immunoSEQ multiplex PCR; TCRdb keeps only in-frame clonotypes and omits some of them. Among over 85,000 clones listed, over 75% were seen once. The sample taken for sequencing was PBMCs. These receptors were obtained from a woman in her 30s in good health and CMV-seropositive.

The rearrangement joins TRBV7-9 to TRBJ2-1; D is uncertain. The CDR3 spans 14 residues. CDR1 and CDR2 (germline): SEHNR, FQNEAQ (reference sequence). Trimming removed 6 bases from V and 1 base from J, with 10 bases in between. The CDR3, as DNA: TGTGCCAGCAGATCCTTAGCATCCTACAATGAGCAGTTCTTC. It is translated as CASRSLASYNEQFF.

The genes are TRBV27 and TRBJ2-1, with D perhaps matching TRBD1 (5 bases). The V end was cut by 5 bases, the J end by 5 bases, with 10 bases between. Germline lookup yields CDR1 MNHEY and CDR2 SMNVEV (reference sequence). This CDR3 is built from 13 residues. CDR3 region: CASSPLGDNEQFF. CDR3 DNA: TGTGCCAGCAGTCCTCTAGGGGACAATGAGCAGTTCTTC.

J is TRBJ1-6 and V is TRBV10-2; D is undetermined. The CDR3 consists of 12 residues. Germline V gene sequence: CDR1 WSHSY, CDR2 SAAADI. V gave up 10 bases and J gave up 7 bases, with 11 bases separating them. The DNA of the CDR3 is TGCGCCACCCGGACGGGAAATTCACCCCTCCACTTT. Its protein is CATRTGNSPLHF.

The chain's CDR3 is CASSKRPSDSYEQYF. The CDR3 nucleotides are TGTGCCAGCAGCAAACGACCTAGCGACTCCTACGAGCAGTACTTC. The rearrangement uses TRBV7-8 and TRBJ2-7; D possibly corresponds to TRBD2 (6 bases). Deletions cut 5 bases from V and 0 bases from J, with 14 bases between. There are 15 residues in the CDR3. Germline CDR1 and CDR2: SGHVS and FQNEAQ.

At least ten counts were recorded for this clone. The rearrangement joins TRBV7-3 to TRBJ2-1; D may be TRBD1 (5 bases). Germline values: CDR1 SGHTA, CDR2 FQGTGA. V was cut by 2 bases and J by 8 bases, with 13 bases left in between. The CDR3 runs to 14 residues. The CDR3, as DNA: TGTGCCAGCAGCTTAGTCCCCAGGGCAGATGAGCAGTTCTTC. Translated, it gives CASSLVPRADEQFF. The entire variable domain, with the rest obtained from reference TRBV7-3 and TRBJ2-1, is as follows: GAGVSQTPSNKVTEKGKYVELRCDPISGHTALYWYRQSLGQGPEFLIYFQGTGAADDSGLPNDRFFAVRPEGSVSTLKIQRTERGDSAVYLCASSLVPRADEQFFGPGTRLTVL.

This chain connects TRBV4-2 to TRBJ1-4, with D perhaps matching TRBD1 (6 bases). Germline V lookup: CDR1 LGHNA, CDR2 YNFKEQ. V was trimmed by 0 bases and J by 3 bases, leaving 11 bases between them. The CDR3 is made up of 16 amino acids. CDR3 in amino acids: CASSQESPGANEKLFF. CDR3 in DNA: TGTGCCAGCAGCCAAGAGTCGCCAGGGGCTAATGAAAAACTGTTTTTT.

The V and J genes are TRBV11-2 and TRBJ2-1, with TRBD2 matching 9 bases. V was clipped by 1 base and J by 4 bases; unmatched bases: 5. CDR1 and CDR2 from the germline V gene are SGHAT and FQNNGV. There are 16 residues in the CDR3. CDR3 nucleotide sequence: TGTGCCAGCAGCTTAGTACTAGCGGGTGGATACAATGAGCAGTTCTTC. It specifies CASSLVLAGGYNEQFF.

Written as DNA, the CDR3 is TGTGCCAGCGCCCCCCGCCGGACAGGCCCCTACGAGCAGTACTTC. This encodes CASAPRRTGPYEQYF. This chain links TRBV7-2 with TRBJ2-7; TRBD1 matches at 7 bases. This CDR3 region has 15 residues. V lost 8 bases, J lost 2 bases, and 12 bases stayed unmatched. Looked up from germline, CDR1 is SGHTA and CDR2 is FQGNSA. The full variable domain, rest sourced from reference TRBV7-2 and TRBJ2-7, is GAGVSQSPSNKVTEKGKDVELRCDPISGHTALYWYRQSLGQGLEFLIYFQGNSAPDKSGLPSDRFSAERTGGSVSTLTIQRTQQEDSAVYLCASAPRRTGPYEQYFGPGTRLTVT.

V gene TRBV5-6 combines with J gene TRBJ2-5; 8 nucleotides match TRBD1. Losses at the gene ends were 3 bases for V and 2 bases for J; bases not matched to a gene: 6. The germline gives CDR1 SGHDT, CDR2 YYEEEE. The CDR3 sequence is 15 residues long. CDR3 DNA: TGTGCCAGCAGCTCCAGGGGGCTGGGGCAAGAGACCCAGTACTTC. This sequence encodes CASSSRGLGQETQYF.

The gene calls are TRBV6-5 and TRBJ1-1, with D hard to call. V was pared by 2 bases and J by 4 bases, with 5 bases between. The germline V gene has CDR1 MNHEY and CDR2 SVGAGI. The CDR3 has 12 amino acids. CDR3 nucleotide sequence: TGTGCCAGCAGTTACGACTCCACTGAAGCTTTCTTT. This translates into CASSYDSTEAFF.

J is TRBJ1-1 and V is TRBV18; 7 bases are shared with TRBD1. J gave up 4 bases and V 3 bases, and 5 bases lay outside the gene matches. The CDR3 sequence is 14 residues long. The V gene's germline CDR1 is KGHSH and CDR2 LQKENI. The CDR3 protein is CASSPSGQTTEAFF. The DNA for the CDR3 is TGTGCCAGCTCACCGTCGGGACAGACCACTGAAGCTTTCTTT. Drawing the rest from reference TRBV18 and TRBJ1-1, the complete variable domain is NAGVMQNPRHLVRRRGQEARLRCSPMKGHSHVYWYRQLPEEGLKFMVYLQKENIIDESGMPKERFSAEFPKEGPSILRIQQVVRGDSAAYFCASSPSGQTTEAFFGQGTRLTVV.

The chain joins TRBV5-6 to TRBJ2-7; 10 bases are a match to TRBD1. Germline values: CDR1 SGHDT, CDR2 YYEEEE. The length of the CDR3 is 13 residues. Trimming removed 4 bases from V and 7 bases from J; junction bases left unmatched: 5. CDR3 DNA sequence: TGTGCCAGCAGCCGGACAGGGGGACGAGAGCAGTACTTC. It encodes CASSRTGGREQYF.

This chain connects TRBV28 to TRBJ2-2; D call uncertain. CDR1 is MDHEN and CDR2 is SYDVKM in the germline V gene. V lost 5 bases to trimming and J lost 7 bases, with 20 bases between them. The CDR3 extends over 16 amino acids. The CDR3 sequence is CASSQPFYKTGGELFF. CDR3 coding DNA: TGTGCCAGCAGTCAACCGTTCTATAAGACGGGCGGGGAGCTGTTTTTT.

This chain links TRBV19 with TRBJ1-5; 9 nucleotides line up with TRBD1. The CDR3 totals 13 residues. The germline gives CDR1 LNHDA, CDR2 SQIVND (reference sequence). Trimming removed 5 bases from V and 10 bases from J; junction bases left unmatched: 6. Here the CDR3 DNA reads TGTGCCAGTAGTGTAACAGGGGGCGGACCCCAGCATTTT. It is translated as CASSVTGGGPQHF.

CDR3 protein: CASSFGQREYF. CDR3 sequence (DNA): TGTGCCAGCAGTTTTGGACAGAGGGAGTACTTC. J is TRBJ2-7 and V is TRBV28; TRBD1 might be the D (6 bases). The CDR3 spans 11 residues. With 3 bases removed from V and 11 bases from J, the gap between germline ends came to 11 bases. Per the germline V gene, CDR1 is MDHEN and CDR2 is SYDVKM.

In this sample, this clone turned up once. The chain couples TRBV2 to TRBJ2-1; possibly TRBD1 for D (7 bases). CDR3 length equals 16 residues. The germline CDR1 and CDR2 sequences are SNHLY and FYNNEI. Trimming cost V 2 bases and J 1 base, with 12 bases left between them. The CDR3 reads CASSERAGGSYNEQFF. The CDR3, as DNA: TGTGCCAGCAGTGAAAGGGCAGGGGGGTCCTACAATGAGCAGTTCTTC.

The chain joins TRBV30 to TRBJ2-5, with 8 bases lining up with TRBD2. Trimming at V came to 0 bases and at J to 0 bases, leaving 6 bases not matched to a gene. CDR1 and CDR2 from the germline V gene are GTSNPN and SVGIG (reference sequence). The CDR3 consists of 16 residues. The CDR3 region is CAWSVREGPYQETQYF. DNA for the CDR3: TGTGCCTGGAGTGTACGGGAGGGCCCCTACCAAGAGACCCAGTACTTC. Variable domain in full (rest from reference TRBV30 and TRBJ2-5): SQTIHQWPATLVQPVGSPLSLECTVEGTSNPNLYWYRQAAGRGLQLLFYSVGIGQISSEVPQNLSASRPQDRQFILSSKKLLLSDSGFYLCAWSVREGPYQETQYFGPGTRLLVL.

The CDR3 DNA sequence: TGTGCCAGCAGCGTGTTCGACTACCCGAGCTCCTACAATGAGCAGTTCTTC. Protein product: CASSVFDYPSSYNEQFF. The chain couples TRBV9 to TRBJ2-1, with D tentatively TRBD2 (5 bases). Trimming cost V 2 bases and J 0 bases, with 15 bases left between them. The CDR3 has 17 amino acids. The germline gives CDR1 SGDLS, CDR2 YYNGEE.

This chain's CDR3 is CASCSHISYNEQFF. For the CDR3, the DNA is TGTGCCAGCTGTTCGCACATCTCCTACAATGAGCAGTTCTTC. This rearrangement joins TRBV2 to TRBJ2-1; D call uncertain. In germline, CDR1 is SNHLY, CDR2 FYNNEI. V lost 8 bases to trimming and J lost 0 bases, with 11 bases between them. CDR3 length equals 14 residues.

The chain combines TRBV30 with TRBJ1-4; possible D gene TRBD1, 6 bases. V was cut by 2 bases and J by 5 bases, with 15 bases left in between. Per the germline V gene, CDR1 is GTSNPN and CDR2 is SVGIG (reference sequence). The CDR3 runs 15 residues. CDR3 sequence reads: CAWSFQGQSNEKLFF. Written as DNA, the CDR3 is TGTGCCTGGAGTTTTCAAGGACAGTCGAATGAAAAACTGTTTTTT.

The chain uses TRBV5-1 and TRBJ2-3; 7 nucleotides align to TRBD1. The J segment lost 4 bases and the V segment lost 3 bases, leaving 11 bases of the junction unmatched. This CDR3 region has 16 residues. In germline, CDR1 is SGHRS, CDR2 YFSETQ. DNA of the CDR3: TGCGCCAGCAGCTCAGGAATACAGGGGAAGGCAGATACGCAGTATTTT. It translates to CASSSGIQGKADTQYF.

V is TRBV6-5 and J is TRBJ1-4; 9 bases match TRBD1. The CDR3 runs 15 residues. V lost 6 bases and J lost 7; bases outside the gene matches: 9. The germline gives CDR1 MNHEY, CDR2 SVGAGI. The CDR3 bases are TGTGCCAGCAGCCGTACAGGGGGCAGATTTGAAAAACTGTTTTTT. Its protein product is CASSRTGGRFEKLFF.

CDR3 amino acids: CASSLAPDYGYTF. The CDR3 DNA follows: TGTGCCAGCAGCTTAGCCCCGGACTATGGCTACACCTTC. The rearrangement links TRBV7-2 to TRBJ1-2; D uncertain. Trimming left V 0 bases short and J 3 bases short, with 5 bases between. The germline V gene has CDR1 SGHTA and CDR2 FQGNSA. The CDR3 covers 13 residues.

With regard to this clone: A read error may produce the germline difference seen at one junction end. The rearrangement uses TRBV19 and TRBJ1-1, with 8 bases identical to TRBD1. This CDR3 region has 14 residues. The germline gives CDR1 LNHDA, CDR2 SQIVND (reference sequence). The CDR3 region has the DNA TGTGCCAGTAGTCTAAACAGGGGGAACGCTGAAGCTTTCTTT. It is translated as CASSLNRGNAEAFF.

Here the CDR3 DNA reads TGTGCCAGCAGCTTGGTTGCTAGCGGGAGAGAGACCCAGTACTTC. Amino acids: CASSLVASGRETQYF. This chain uses TRBV5-6 with TRBJ2-5, with 10 bases fitting TRBD2. This CDR3 is 15 amino acids long. V shed 0 bases, J shed 4 bases, and the junction held 3 bases outside the gene matches. Per the germline V gene, CDR1 is SGHDT and CDR2 is YYEEEE.

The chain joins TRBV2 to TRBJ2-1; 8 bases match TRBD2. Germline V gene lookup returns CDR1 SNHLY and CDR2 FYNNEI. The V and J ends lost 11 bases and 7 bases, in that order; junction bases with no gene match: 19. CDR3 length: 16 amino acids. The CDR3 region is CASKSWLAGPGNEQFF. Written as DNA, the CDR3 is TGTGCCTCCAAATCGTGGCTAGCGGGCCCAGGGAATGAGCAGTTCTTC.

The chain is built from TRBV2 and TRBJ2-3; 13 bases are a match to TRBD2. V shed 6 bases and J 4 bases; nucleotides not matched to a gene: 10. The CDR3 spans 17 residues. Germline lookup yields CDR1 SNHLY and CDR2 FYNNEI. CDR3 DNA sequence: TGTGCCAGCAGGAGACTAGCGGGGGGAGGTAGCGCAGATACGCAGTATTTT. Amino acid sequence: CASRRLAGGGSADTQYF.

In DNA form, the CDR3 reads TGTGCCAGCAGACACCGGGACTTGAACACCGGGGAGCTGTTTTTT. As protein: CASRHRDLNTGELFF. The chain has TRBV7-9 and TRBJ2-2, with D maybe TRBD2 (6 bases). Germline loops: CDR1 SEHNR, CDR2 FQNEAQ (reference sequence). CDR3 length: 15 amino acids. The V and J ends lost 6 bases and 1 base respectively, with 12 bases between them.

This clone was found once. The CDR3 coding sequence is TGTGCCTGGGAGGGAGCGGGGGCCTACGAGCAGTACTTC. This sequence encodes CAWEGAGAYEQYF. The V gene is TRBV30, the J gene TRBJ2-7; 8 bases fit TRBD2. Per germline, CDR1 GTSNPN and CDR2 SVGIG (reference sequence). V dropped 5 bases and J dropped 2; count of bases not matched to a gene: 5. The CDR3 totals 13 residues.

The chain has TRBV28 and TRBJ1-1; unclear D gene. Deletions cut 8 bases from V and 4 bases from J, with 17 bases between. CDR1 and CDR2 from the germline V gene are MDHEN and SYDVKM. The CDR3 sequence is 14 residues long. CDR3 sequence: CASYPSRWATEAFF. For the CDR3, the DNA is TGTGCCAGCTATCCCTCCCGGTGGGCCACTGAAGCTTTCTTT.

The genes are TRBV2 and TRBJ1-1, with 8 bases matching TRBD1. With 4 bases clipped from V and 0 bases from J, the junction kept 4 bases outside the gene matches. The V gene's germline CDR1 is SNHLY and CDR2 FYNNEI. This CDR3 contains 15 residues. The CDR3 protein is CASSGTGLMNTEAFF. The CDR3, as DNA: TGTGCCAGCAGTGGGACAGGGCTGATGAACACTGAAGCTTTCTTT.